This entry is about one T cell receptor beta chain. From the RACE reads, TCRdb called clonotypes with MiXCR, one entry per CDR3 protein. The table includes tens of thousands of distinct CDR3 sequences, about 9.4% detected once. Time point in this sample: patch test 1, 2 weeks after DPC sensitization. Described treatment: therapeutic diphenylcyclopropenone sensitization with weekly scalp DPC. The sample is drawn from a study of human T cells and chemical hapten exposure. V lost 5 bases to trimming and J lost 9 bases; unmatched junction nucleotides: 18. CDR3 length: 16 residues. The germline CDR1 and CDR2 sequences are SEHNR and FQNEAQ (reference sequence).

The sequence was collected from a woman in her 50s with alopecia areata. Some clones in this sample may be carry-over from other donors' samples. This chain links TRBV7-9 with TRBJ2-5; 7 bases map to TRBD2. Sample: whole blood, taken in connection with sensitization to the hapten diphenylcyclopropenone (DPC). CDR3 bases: TGTGCCAGCAGCCCGACCTCGACTAGCCGTAAGAGGGCCCAGTACTTC. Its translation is CASSPTSTSRKRAQYF.